This T cell receptor beta chain was retrieved from a study (dated by TCRdb to between 2015 and 2017). Background for the entire study: The study set out to test whether tumor-infiltrating Tregs in breast cancer get recruited from blood Tregs or are instead converted in situ from other CD4+ T cell subsets. Paper-wide results and their limitations: Rather than covering whole repertoires, validation in the larger cohort was restricted to a single TCR beta V-J rearrangement. Tumor memory CD4+ T cell TCR gene usage clustered with blood and lymph node memory CD4+ cells and lymph node naive CD4+ cells. The TCR alpha and beta sequences of tumor-infiltrating Tregs showed the greatest overlap with tumor naive CD4+ T cells, followed by blood naive CD4+ T cells.

The Miltenyi Naive CD4+ T Cell Isolation kit was used to purify naive CD4+ T cells, and Tregs were depleted with CD25 microbeads. Tregs, naive and memory CD4+ T cells from tumor, blood and ipsilateral draining lymph nodes of five breast cancer patients underwent full-length TCR alpha and beta sequencing. Mononuclear cells from lymph nodes or 45 to 60 ml of peripheral blood were isolated by Ficoll density gradient centrifugation. FACS confirmed that the sorted cell populations were more than 90% pure. Full-length TCR variable regions were amplified by 5' RACE PCR using constant-region reverse primers, and then by semi-nested PCR using Nested Universal Primer A. Using the ReliaPrep RNA Cell Miniprep System, total RNA was extracted, and the SMARTer RACE 5'/3' Kit was then used to reverse transcribe the RNA into 5'RACE-ready cDNA. An Illumina MiSeq was used to sequence the full-length TCR alpha and beta libraries, which had been barcoded with multiplex adaptors. Regarding the original processing steps: For each of nine subset-tissue groups, sequencing data from the five patients were pooled, and the groups were then compared using unsupervised clustering of TCR gene usage. The Morisita-Horn index was used to calculate repertoire similarity, with shared sequences weighted according to their contribution to each repertoire. The public reads were run again by TCRdb, first through fastp at Q25 and then through MiXCR, and only productive beta chains were kept. Duplicate CDR3 protein sequences are folded into a single record with the most common DNA and genes. Clone size and V and J calls follow TCRdb, not the original study. For this sample there are about 54,000 distinct CDR3 sequences; 17% appear just once. The ten largest clones capture under 3% of the sample.

For this clonotype: Its antigen is not yet known. Per-base quality was not reported, and no clone a single base away is much larger than it.

The germline V end is reduced by 4 bases and the J end by 3 bases; junction bases left unmatched: 9. The CDR3 contains 16 residues, cysteine and phenylalanine counted. Only the CDR3 DNA stays, 48 bases, in frame from base 1. The germline V gene encodes CDR1 LNHDA and CDR2 SQIVND (reference sequence). This receptor chain uses TRBV19 and TRBJ1-5; 7 junctional bases match TRBD1. The sequencing sample was made of naive CD4+ T cells sorted from blood. This specimen's cell subset or site label, per the study, means: naive CD4+ T cells, CD4+CD45RA+CD25-. This clonotype was sampled from a female donor with breast cancer. The CDR3 is CASSTRQGIDNQPQHF. In nucleotide form, the sequence is TGTGCCAGTAGTACCCGACAGGGAATTGACAATCAGCCCCAGCATTTT.